These T cell receptor beta chains were read from a single sample in a study of PD-1 blockade in classical Hodgkin lymphoma. Method: immunoSEQ multiplex PCR; TCRdb's copy keeps in-frame clones and lacks some. The table records over 45,000 clones, around 73% of them present only once. Specimen: peripheral blood mononuclear cells (PBMCs), collected before the second cycle of nivolumab. The receptors shown here come from a human donor with classical Hodgkin lymphoma. The CDR3 runs from the conserved cysteine through the conserved F or W. D genes are given only for firm matches. Clone size is given for some rows only: seen once, a few or many times, or a class if the clone is expanded.

-,-,TRBJ2-7,TRBV7-8,TGTGCCAGCAGCTTAACGGCAGCGGAGTACGAGCAGTACTTC,CASSLTAAEYEQYF
-,-,TRBJ2-7,TRBV15,TGTGCCACCAGCCGCGAGGGGCCCGACGAGCAGTACTTC,CATSREGPDEQYF
TRBD2,-,TRBJ2-1,TRBV7-9,TGTGCCAGCAGCTTAAGAGCGGGATTGGCCTACAATGAGCAGTTCTTC,CASSLRAGLAYNEQFF
-,-,TRBJ2-7,TRBV6-6,TGTGCCACATCAGGACGGATCTCCTACGAGCAGTACTTC,CATSGRISYEQYF
TRBD2,once,TRBJ2-1,TRBV7-9,TGTGCCAGCAGCTTAAAACTAGCGAGTCACAATGAGCAGTTCTTC,CASSLKLASHNEQFF
TRBD1,-,TRBJ1-3,TRBV6-5,TGTGCCAGCACAACAGGGGCTGGAAACACCATATATTTT,CASTTGAGNTIYF
TRBD2,-,TRBJ2-1,TRBV2,TGTGCCAGCAGCCTCCTAGCGGGGGGGTACAATGAGCAGTTCTTC,CASSLLAGGYNEQFF
TRBD1,-,TRBJ2-7,TRBV7-6,TGTGCCACCTCTAGGGACAGGGACTACGAGCAGTACTTC,CATSRDRDYEQYF
-,-,TRBJ1-5,TRBV7-2,TGTGCCAGCAGTCGGTGGGGGGGAGAACAGCCCCAGCATTTT,CASSRWGGEQPQHF
-,-,TRBJ2-1,TRBV18,TGTGCCAGCTCACCATGGCACAGGGACTCCAATGAGCAGTTCTTC,CASSPWHRDSNEQFF
-,-,TRBJ2-7,TRBV9,TGTGCCAGCAGCGTAGGGAGGGGGAACCCCAGTGGGGAGCAGTACTTC,CASSVGRGNPSGEQYF
-,-,TRBJ2-2,TRBV14,TGTGCCAGCAGCCAGGGGAACACCGGGGAGCTGTTTTTT,CASSQGNTGELFF
TRBD1,few,TRBJ1-1,TRBV18,TGTGCCAGCTCACCACGGGACAGGGGTGACACTGAAGCTTTCTTT,CASSPRDRGDTEAFF
TRBD2,once,TRBJ2-7,TRBV11-2,TGTGCCAGCAGCCCAAGGACTAGCGGGGCCTCTCCCTACGAGCAGTACTTC,CASSPRTSGASPYEQYF
-,-,TRBJ2-7,TRBV28,TGTGCCAGCAGTCCGACGGGACAAAGGCACGAGCAGTACTTC,CASSPTGQRHEQYF
TRBD1,-,TRBJ2-7,TRBV30,TGTGCCTGGAGAACCGGGACAGGGGCGTCGTTTGGGTACTTC,CAWRTGTGASFGYF
TRBD2,once,TRBJ2-1,TRBV5-3,TGTGCCAGAAGCTTCTTAACTAGCGGGCCGTACAATGAGCAGTTCTTC,CARSFLTSGPYNEQFF
TRBD2,-,TRBJ2-7,TRBV15,TGTGCCACCAGCGGCGGACTAGCGGGAAACTCCTACGAGCAGTACTTC,CATSGGLAGNSYEQYF
-,-,TRBJ1-4,TRBV7-9,TGTGCCAGCAGCTTGAAAGAAGAGGGAGCAAAACTGTTTTTT,CASSLKEEGAKLFF
-,medium-sized,TRBJ1-4,TRBV27,TGTGCCAGCAGTTTATTTCGGGGCGGTTATGAAAAACTGTTTTTT,CASSLFRGGYEKLFF
-,-,TRBJ1-1,TRBV5-4,TGTGCCAGCAGCTTGGACAGGGTACGCGAAGCTTTCTTT,CASSLDRVREAFF
TRBD1,-,TRBJ2-5,TRBV11-2,TGTGCCAGCAGCTCACAGGGGGTAGAAGAGACCCAGTACTTC,CASSSQGVEETQYF
TRBD2,-,TRBJ2-5,TRBV28,TGTGCCAGCAGTTCTCTAGCGGGAGCGGGAGAGACCCAGTACTTC,CASSSLAGAGETQYF
-,-,TRBJ1-1,TRBV6-5,TGTGCCAGCAGTTACTCGATTACAGGTGGGACTGAAGCTTTCTTT,CASSYSITGGTEAFF
TRBD1,-,TRBJ2-3,TRBV9,TGTGCCAGCAGTCCCACAGGGGGGAGGTCAGATACGCAGTATTTT,CASSPTGGRSDTQYF
-,-,TRBJ1-3,TRBV27,TGTGCCAGCCGCCCAATGGGGGGAAACACCATATATTTT,CASRPMGGNTIYF
-,-,TRBJ2-3,TRBV6-5,TGTGCCAGCAGTTACTCGTTAACTGCAGATACGCAGTATTTT,CASSYSLTADTQYF
-,-,TRBJ2-7,TRBV14,TGTGCCAGCAGCCATGACCTTCGGGGTTCCTGGGACGAGCAGTACTTC,CASSHDLRGSWDEQYF
-,-,TRBJ2-1,TRBV19,TGTGCCAGTACGAGGACCAACTCCTACAATGAGCAGTTCTTC,CASTRTNSYNEQFF
-,few,TRBJ2-7,TRBV9,TGTGCCAGCAGCGTAGCTCCCAGTTACGAGCAGTACTTC,CASSVAPSYEQYF
-,-,TRBJ2-7,TRBV28,TGTGCCAGCAGCCTAAACACGGTGAAGCAGTACTTC,CASSLNTVKQYF
-,-,TRBJ1-5,TRBV7-8,TGTGCCAGCAGCCCGGCGGAAGGACAGCAGCCCCAGCATTTT,CASSPAEGQQPQHF
-,once,TRBJ1-1,TRBV6-5,TGTGCCAGCAGTTACTCGGCGGCGAACACTGAAGCTTTCTTT,CASSYSAANTEAFF
TRBD1,-,TRBJ1-1,TRBV7-2,TGTGCCAGCAGCCAAACAGGGGATGACACTGAAGCTTTCTTT,CASSQTGDDTEAFF
-,-,TRBJ2-1,TRBV10-3,TGTGCCATCAGTGAGCCCTCGCTGGCTCGGCTTGAGCAGTTCTTC,CAISEPSLARLEQFF
-,-,TRBJ1-1,TRBV30,TGTGCCTGGAGTGTTGGGGACTCTAAAGCTTTCTTT,CAWSVGDSKAFF
-,-,TRBJ2-2,TRBV27,TGTGCCAGCAGAGGAGGGAGTAGAAACACCGGGGAGCTGTTTTTT,CASRGGSRNTGELFF
-,-,TRBJ2-7,TRBV6-1,TGTGCCAGCAGTGAAGTGGGGGGGCAGGGTTACGAGCAGTACTTC,CASSEVGGQGYEQYF
-,-,TRBJ2-2,TRBV4-1,TGCGCCAGCAGCCAGTGGGGCGGGCCGAACACCGGGGAGCTGTTTTTT,CASSQWGGPNTGELFF
-,-,TRBJ1-5,TRBV6-5,TGTGCCAGCACCTCCACAGGGCCCAATCAGCCCCAGCATTTT,CASTSTGPNQPQHF
-,once,TRBJ2-5,TRBV6-5,TGTGCCAGCAGACCCGGGACACTCCCCGGGAGGACCCAGTACTTC,CASRPGTLPGRTQYF
-,-,TRBJ2-5,TRBV30,TGTGCCTGGAGTCAACTATACAGGAGAGGGGACCAAGAGACCCAGTACTTC,CAWSQLYRRGDQETQYF
-,-,TRBJ1-4,TRBV9,TGTGCCAGCAGCCCCCGCGGTGCAACTAATGAAAAACTGTTTTTT,CASSPRGATNEKLFF
TRBD1,-,TRBJ1-3,TRBV29-1,TGCAGCGTTATACAGGGGGGCAGGAGCACCATATATTTT,CSVIQGGRSTIYF
-,-,TRBJ2-7,TRBV19,TGTGCCAGTAGTAACCGGGAAGGGACCTACGAGCAGTACTTC,CASSNREGTYEQYF
TRBD2,-,TRBJ2-2,TRBV27,TGTGCCAGCAGTACGTTAGCGGGAGGAGCCGGGGAGCTGTTTTTT,CASSTLAGGAGELFF
-,-,TRBJ2-1,TRBV5-4,TGTGCCAGCAGCGCTACCTCCAACAATGAGCAGTTCTTC,CASSATSNNEQFF
-,-,TRBJ2-7,TRBV7-6,TGTGCCAGCAGCCCATGGGCCGGGGCTGACGAGCAGTACTTC,CASSPWAGADEQYF
TRBD2,-,TRBJ2-1,TRBV5-5,TGTGCCAGCACCAGGTTCGGGGGGGATATGGATGAGCAGTTCTTC,CASTRFGGDMDEQFF
TRBD1,-,TRBJ1-1,TRBV6-5,TGTGCCAGCAGTAACAGGGGACGGAACACTGAAGCTTTCTTT,CASSNRGRNTEAFF
-,-,TRBJ2-7,TRBV11-2,TGTGCCAGCAGCTTGAGAAGACTATCCTCCTACGAGCAGTACTTC,CASSLRRLSSYEQYF
-,-,TRBJ1-5,TRBV6-1,TGTGCCAGCAGTGAAGTCGGGGGGCGGAATCAGCCCCAGCATTTT,CASSEVGGRNQPQHF
-,-,TRBJ2-7,TRBV27,TGTGCCAGCACCCAAGCCGGGGGCCCCAGTCTTGGGGGATACGAGCAGTACTTC,CASTQAGGPSLGGYEQYF
-,few,TRBJ2-7,TRBV2,TGTGCCAGCACCTTGGAAAGGGGTAACTACGAGCAGTACTTC,CASTLERGNYEQYF
-,-,TRBJ2-5,TRBV29-1,TGCAGCGTTGTTGTTCTGGGCGAGACCCAGTACTTC,CSVVVLGETQYF